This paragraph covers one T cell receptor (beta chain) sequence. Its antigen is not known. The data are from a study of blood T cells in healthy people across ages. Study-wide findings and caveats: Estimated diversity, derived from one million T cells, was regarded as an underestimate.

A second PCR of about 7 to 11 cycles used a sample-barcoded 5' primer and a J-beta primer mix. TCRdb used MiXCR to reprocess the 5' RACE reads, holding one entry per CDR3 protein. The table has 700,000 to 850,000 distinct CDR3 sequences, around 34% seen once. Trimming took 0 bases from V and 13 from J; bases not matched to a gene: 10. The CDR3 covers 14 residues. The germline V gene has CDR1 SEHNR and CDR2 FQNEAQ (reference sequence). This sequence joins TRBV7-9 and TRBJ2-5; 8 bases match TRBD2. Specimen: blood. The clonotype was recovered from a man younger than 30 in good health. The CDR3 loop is CASSLAGFRGGAYF. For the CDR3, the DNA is TGTGCCAGCAGCTTAGCAGGGTTCCGGGGGGGGGCGTACTTC.